The 21 T cell receptor beta chains given below trace back to one sample, sequenced in a study of cytomegalovirus exposure and HLA in healthy donors. 13 Jbeta primers and 60 Vbeta primers were used for the PCR. Measured with immunoSEQ multiplex PCR; TCRdb has only the in-frame clones, and not every one. The table has 100,000 to 150,000 clones, 15% seen once; the top ten hold under 2%. The material sequenced was PBMCs. The source of these receptors is a woman younger than 30 in good health and CMV-seronegative.

This clone was observed a handful of times. This sequence joins TRBV4-1 and TRBJ1-1, with 8 bases identical to TRBD1. V shed 5 bases, J shed 7 bases, and the junction held 12 bases outside the gene matches. Per germline, CDR1 MGHRA and CDR2 YSYEKL. The CDR3 is 15 residues long. The CDR3 region has the DNA TGCGCCAGCAGCAAACGGACAGGGTGGGGGAGTGAAGCTTTCTTT. It encodes CASSKRTGWGSEAFF.

V is TRBV9 and J is TRBJ2-7; TRBD2 might be the D (7 bases). V lost 0 bases and J lost 3, with 13 bases in between. The CDR3 spans 15 residues. Germline V gene lookup returns CDR1 SGDLS and CDR2 YYNGEE. CDR3 bases: TGTGCCAGCAGCGTAGGGAGGGGGGGAAACTACGAGCAGTACTTC. Its protein product is CASSVGRGGNYEQYF. Using reference TRBV9 and TRBJ2-7 for the parts outside the CDR3, the full variable domain is DSGVTQTPKHLITATGQRVTLRCSPRSGDLSVYWYQQSLDQGLQFLIQYYNGEERAKGNILERFSAQQFPDLHSELNLSSLELGDSALYFCASSVGRGGNYEQYFGPGTRLTVT.

This chain connects TRBV5-1 to TRBJ1-2, with TRBD1 as a possible D gene (6 bases). Germline V lookup: CDR1 SGHRS, CDR2 YFSETQ. Trimming cost V 0 bases and J 8 bases, with 17 bases left between them. This CDR3 spans 15 amino acids. CDR3 sequence: CASSLEVLQGRGYTF. The CDR3 nucleotides are TGCGCCAGCAGCTTGGAGGTGCTACAGGGCCGAGGCTACACCTTC.

This clone was counted only a few times. The genes are TRBV11-2 and TRBJ2-3; the match to TRBD2 covers 10 bases. The V segment lost 0 bases and the J segment 1 base; nucleotides outside the gene matches: 4. The CDR3 loop spans 17 amino acids. Germline V gives CDR1 SGHAT, CDR2 FQNNGV. CDR3 coding DNA: TGTGCCAGCAGCTTAGAAGTAAGCGGGAGGGGCACAGATACGCAGTATTTT. Translating it yields CASSLEVSGRGTDTQYF.

This clone came up a few times. The chain combines TRBV27 with TRBJ2-7, with 11 positions matching TRBD1. Germline V gene lookup returns CDR1 MNHEY and CDR2 SMNVEV (reference sequence). J gave up 2 bases and V 8 bases, and 2 bases lay outside the gene matches. The CDR3 consists of 13 residues. The DNA of the CDR3 is TGTGCCAGCGGACAGGGGGCCACCTACGAGCAGTACTTC. Amino acid sequence: CASGQGATYEQYF.

In this sample, this clone turned up a few times. Here the CDR3 reads CASSLSISTEAFF. CDR3 DNA sequence: TGTGCCAGCAGTTTATCGATTAGCACTGAAGCTTTCTTT. This chain uses TRBV27 with TRBJ1-1, with D uncertain. Trimming took off 0 bases at V and 4 bases at J, with 6 bases between the two ends. This CDR3 has 13 residues. Germline lookup yields CDR1 MNHEY and CDR2 SMNVEV (reference sequence).

This clone has a handful of counts. The chain combines TRBV29-1 with TRBJ1-1, with D maybe TRBD1 (5 bases). The length of the CDR3 is 13 residues. Germline V gene data show CDR1 as SQVTM and CDR2 as ANQGSEA. Trimming pared 6 bases from V and 3 bases from J, leaving 14 bases between. The CDR3 DNA reads TGCAGCGTGGTCAGGGTCCTGGACACTGAAGCTTTCTTT. This gives the protein CSVVRVLDTEAFF.

This clone was observed a handful of times. The CDR3 loop is CASSLQGGRAARELFF. For the CDR3, the DNA is TGTGCCAGCAGCTTGCAGGGCGGGAGGGCCGCCCGGGAGCTGTTTTTT. The chain couples TRBV5-4 to TRBJ2-2, with 9 bases fitting TRBD2. The CDR3 is 16 residues long. Germline CDR1 reads SGHNT; CDR2 reads YYREEE (reference sequence). V shed 1 base and J 9 bases; nucleotides not matched to a gene: 10.

A few counts support this clone. This sequence joins TRBV18 and TRBJ1-1; D is unclear. The V end lost 6 bases, the J end lost 0 bases, and 14 bases lay between the germline ends. CDR3 length: 15 residues. The germline V gene encodes CDR1 KGHSH and CDR2 LQKENI. In DNA form, the CDR3 reads TGTGCCAGCTCCCCGAAACGGGATCTGAACACTGAAGCTTTCTTT. Its protein product is CASSPKRDLNTEAFF.

This sequence joins TRBV28 and TRBJ2-7; TRBD1 matches 8 bases. In germline, CDR1 is MDHEN, CDR2 SYDVKM. This CDR3 has 13 amino acids. Trimming at V came to 7 bases and at J to 7 bases, leaving 9 bases not matched to a gene. This CDR3 reads CASNWGRGREQYF. DNA for the CDR3: TGTGCCAGCAATTGGGGCAGGGGGCGTGAGCAGTACTTC.

In this sample, this clone turned up a few times. In the same sample, other DNA sequences code for this CDR3. The J gene is TRBJ1-1, the V gene TRBV28; 7 nucleotides agree with TRBD1. CDR1 MDHEN and CDR2 SYDVKM come from the germline V gene. V lost 3 bases to trimming and J lost 5 bases; unmatched junction nucleotides: 6. This CDR3 has 14 amino acids. The DNA of the CDR3 is TGTGCCAGCAGTTTGGGCAGGGGGAGAACTGAAGCTTTCTTT. Its protein is CASSLGRGRTEAFF.

The chain links TRBV5-1 to TRBJ1-3, with D unresolved. Trimming took 6 bases from V and 2 from J, leaving 12 bases between them. This CDR3 region has 14 residues. Looked up from germline, CDR1 is SGHRS and CDR2 is YFSETQ. CDR3 sequence reads: CASTPGRAGNTIYF. The CDR3 region has the DNA TGCGCCAGCACCCCGGGGAGGGCTGGAAACACCATATATTTT. Full variable domain (missing parts from reference TRBV5-1 and TRBJ1-3): KAGVTQTPRYLIKTRGQQVTLSCSPISGHRSVSWYQQTPGQGLQFLFEYFSETQRNKGNFPGRFSGRQFSNSRSEMNVSTLELGDSALYLCASTPGRAGNTIYFGEGSWLTVV.

The rearrangement joins TRBV5-5 to TRBJ1-1; TRBD1 matches at 8 bases. The CDR3 length is 14 residues. Trimming took 4 bases from V and 4 from J; bases not matched to a gene: 6. Germline CDR1 and CDR2: SGHKS and YYEKEE (reference sequence). CDR3 coding DNA: TGTGCCAGCAGCGCACAGGGGGTTACCACTGAAGCTTTCTTT. Amino acids: CASSAQGVTTEAFF.

This clone has a single count. The chain links TRBV7-9 to TRBJ2-3; 11 nucleotides agree with TRBD2. The germline CDR1 and CDR2 sequences are SEHNR and FQNEAQ (reference sequence). J lost 5 bases, V lost 5 bases, and 6 bases had no gene match. CDR3 length: 15 residues. This chain's CDR3 is CASSRLAGGRDTQYF. Here the CDR3 DNA reads TGTGCCAGCAGCCGATTAGCGGGAGGGAGAGATACGCAGTATTTT. Full variable domain (outside the CDR3, taken from reference TRBV7-9 and TRBJ2-3): DTGVSQNPRHKITKRGQNVTFRCDPISEHNRLYWYRQTLGQGPEFLTYFQNEAQLEKSRLLSDRFSAERPKGSFSTLEIQRTEQGDSAMYLCASSRLAGGRDTQYFGPGTRLTVL.

This sequence joins TRBV6-5 and TRBJ2-5, with D maybe TRBD1 (6 bases). This CDR3 is 14 amino acids long. CDR1 MNHEY and CDR2 SVGAGI come from the germline V gene. With 8 bases removed from V and 3 bases from J, the gap between germline ends came to 16 bases. Here the CDR3 DNA reads TGTGCCAGCGGGTCGGACAGCGAAAAAGAGACCCAGTACTTC. Amino acids: CASGSDSEKETQYF.

This clone was detected only a few times. The chain employs TRBV6-1 and TRBJ2-7; no firm D call. The CDR3 contains 11 residues. Trimming shortened V by 6 bases and J by 6 bases, and 9 bases separated the two germline ends. The germline V gene has CDR1 MNHNS and CDR2 SASEGT. The CDR3 here is CASSHSSEQYF. The CDR3 nucleotides are TGTGCCAGCAGCCATAGTTCCGAGCAGTACTTC.

This clone has more than one count but fewer than ten. This chain links TRBV7-9 with TRBJ1-2; 7 positions match TRBD1. The V gene's germline CDR1 is SEHNR and CDR2 FQNEAQ (reference sequence). This CDR3 has 15 amino acids. Trimming removed 11 bases from V and 0 bases from J; junction bases left unmatched: 12. CDR3 sequence (DNA): TGTGCCGTCCAGACAGGGCGGTTGACTAACTATGGCTACACCTTC. Translating gives CAVQTGRLTNYGYTF.

V is TRBV5-1 and J is TRBJ2-2; TRBD1 agrees at 8 bases. The CDR3 totals 15 residues. With V trimmed by 3 bases and J by 4 bases, 5 bases remained unmatched. Germline CDR1 SGHRS, CDR2 YFSETQ. The CDR3: CASSSGQGGTGELFF. The CDR3 DNA reads TGCGCCAGCAGCTCAGGACAGGGAGGCACCGGGGAGCTGTTTTTT.

The J gene is TRBJ1-5, the V gene TRBV9; a possible D gene is TRBD1 (6 bases). V gave up 4 bases and J gave up 1 base, with 15 bases separating them. This CDR3 comprises 16 residues. Germline V lookup: CDR1 SGDLS, CDR2 YYNGEE. CDR3 sequence (DNA): TGTGCCAGCAGCCCGGATGGGGGGGCAAGCAATCAGCCCCAGCATTTT. Protein product: CASSPDGGASNQPQHF.

This clone was seen more than once but under ten times. This chain links TRBV28 with TRBJ2-5; weak D call: TRBD2 (5 bases). Trimming stripped 6 bases from V and 3 bases from J, with 8 bases between. This CDR3 spans 12 amino acids. Germline V gives CDR1 MDHEN, CDR2 SYDVKM. The CDR3 here is CASSPGKETQYF. CDR3 nucleotides: TGTGCCAGCAGCCCCGGGAAAGAGACCCAGTACTTC.

The genes are TRBV7-9 and TRBJ2-5; D perhaps matches TRBD2 (7 bases). Germline V gives CDR1 SEHNR, CDR2 FQNEAQ (reference sequence). Between the trimmed V and J ends, which lost 5 bases and 5 bases, there was a span of 21 bases. This CDR3 is 16 amino acids long. The chain's CDR3 is CASSPSAGGAEETQYF. In DNA, the CDR3 is TGTGCCAGCAGCCCCAGCGCTGGGGGGGCTGAGGAGACCCAGTACTTC.